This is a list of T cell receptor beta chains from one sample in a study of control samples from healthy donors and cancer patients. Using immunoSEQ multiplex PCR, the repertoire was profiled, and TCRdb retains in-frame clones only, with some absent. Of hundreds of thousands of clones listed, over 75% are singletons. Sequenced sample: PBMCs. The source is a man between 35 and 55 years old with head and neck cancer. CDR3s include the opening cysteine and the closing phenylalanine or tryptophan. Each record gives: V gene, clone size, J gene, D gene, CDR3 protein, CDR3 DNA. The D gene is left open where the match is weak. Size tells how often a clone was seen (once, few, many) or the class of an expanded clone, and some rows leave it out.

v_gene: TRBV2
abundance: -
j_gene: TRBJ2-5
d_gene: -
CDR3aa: CASMLEWGRGRETQYF
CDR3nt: TGTGCCAGCATGTTAGAGTGGGGACGGGGAAGAGAGACCCAGTACTTC

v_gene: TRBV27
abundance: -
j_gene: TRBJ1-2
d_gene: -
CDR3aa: CASSPGAGATYGYTF
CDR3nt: TGTGCCAGCAGTCCGGGGGCGGGGGCGACCTATGGCTACACCTTC

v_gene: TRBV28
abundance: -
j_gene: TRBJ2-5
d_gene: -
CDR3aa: CASSPTTSIETQYF
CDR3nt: TGTGCCAGCAGTCCGACAACTAGCATAGAGACCCAGTACTTC

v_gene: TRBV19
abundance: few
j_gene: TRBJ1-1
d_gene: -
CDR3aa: CASLKSGTEAFF
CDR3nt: TGTGCCAGTTTGAAAAGCGGCACTGAAGCTTTCTTT

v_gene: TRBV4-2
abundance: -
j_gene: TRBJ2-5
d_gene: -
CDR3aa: CASSQGRGLRELETQYF
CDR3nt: TGTGCCAGCAGCCAAGGCCGCGGGTTGCGAGAATTGGAGACCCAGTACTTC

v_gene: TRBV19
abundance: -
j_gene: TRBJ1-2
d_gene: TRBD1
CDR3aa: CASSPNDRGSYGYTF
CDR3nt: TGTGCCAGTAGTCCGAACGACAGGGGCTCCTATGGCTACACCTTC

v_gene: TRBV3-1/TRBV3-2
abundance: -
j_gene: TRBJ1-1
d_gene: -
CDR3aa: CASSRGHQGITEAFF
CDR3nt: TGTGCCAGCAGCCGCGGACACCAGGGAATCACTGAAGCTTTCTTT

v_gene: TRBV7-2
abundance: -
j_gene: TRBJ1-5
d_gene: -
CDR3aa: CASSFGTNQPQHF
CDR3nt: TGTGCCAGCAGCTTTGGGACCAATCAGCCCCAGCATTTT

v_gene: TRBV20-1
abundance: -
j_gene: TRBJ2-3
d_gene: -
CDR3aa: CSASLAADTQYF
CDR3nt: TGCAGTGCTAGTCTAGCAGCCGATACGCAGTATTTT

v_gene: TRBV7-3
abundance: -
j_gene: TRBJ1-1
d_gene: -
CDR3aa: CASSQQGNTEAFF
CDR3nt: TGTGCCAGCAGCCAACAGGGGAACACTGAAGCTTTCTTT

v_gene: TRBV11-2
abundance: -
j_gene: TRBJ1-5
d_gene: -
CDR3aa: CASSLDPARLTSNQPQHF
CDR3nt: TGTGCCAGCAGCTTAGATCCCGCCAGGTTGACGAGCAATCAGCCCCAGCATTTT

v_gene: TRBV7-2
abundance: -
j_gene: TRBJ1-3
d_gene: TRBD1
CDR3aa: CASSLGQGSGNTIYF
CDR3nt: TGTGCCAGCAGCTTGGGACAGGGATCTGGAAACACCATATATTTT

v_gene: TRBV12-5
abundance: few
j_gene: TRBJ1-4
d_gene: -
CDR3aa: CASGSPITGPSGEKLFF
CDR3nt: TGTGCTAGTGGTTCCCCGATCACCGGACCCTCAGGTGAAAAACTGTTTTTT

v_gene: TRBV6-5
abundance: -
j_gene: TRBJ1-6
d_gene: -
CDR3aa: CASSYGTESSPLHF
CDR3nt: TGTGCCAGCAGTTACGGGACGGAGAGTTCACCCCTCCACTTT

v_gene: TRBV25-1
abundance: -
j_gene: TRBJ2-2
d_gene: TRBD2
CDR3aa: CASSEYRTSEAGELFF
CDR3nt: TGTGCCAGCAGTGAATACAGGACTAGCGAGGCCGGGGAGCTGTTTTTT

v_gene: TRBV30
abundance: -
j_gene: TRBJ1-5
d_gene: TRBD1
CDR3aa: CAWSRTGSNQPQHF
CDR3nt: TGTGCCTGGAGTCGGACAGGGTCCAATCAGCCCCAGCATTTT

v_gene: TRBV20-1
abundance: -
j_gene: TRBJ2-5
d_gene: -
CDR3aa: CSARQKETQYF
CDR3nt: TGCAGTGCGAGGCAGAAAGAGACCCAGTACTTC

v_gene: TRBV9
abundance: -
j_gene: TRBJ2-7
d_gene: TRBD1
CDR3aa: CASSGPGQGSSEQYF
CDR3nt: TGTGCCAGCAGCGGACCGGGACAGGGGTCCTCCGAGCAGTACTTC

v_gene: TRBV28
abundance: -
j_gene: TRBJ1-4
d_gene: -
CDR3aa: CASSFPPATNEKLFF
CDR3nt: TGTGCCAGCAGTTTTCCCCCGGCAACTAATGAAAAACTGTTTTTT

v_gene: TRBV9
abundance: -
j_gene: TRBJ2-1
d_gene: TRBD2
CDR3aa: CASSVGTSGGQWNEQFF
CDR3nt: TGTGCCAGCAGCGTAGGGACTAGCGGGGGGCAGTGGAATGAGCAGTTCTTC

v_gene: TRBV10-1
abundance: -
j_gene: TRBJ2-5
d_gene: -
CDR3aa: CASSHQGGETQYF
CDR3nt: TGCGCCAGCAGTCATCAGGGAGGAGAGACCCAGTACTTC

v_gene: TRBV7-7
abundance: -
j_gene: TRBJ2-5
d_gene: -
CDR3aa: CASSPTKGTRETQYF
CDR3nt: TGTGCTAGCAGCCCCACGAAGGGCACCCGTGAGACCCAGTACTTC

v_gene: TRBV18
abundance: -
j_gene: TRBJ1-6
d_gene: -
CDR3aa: CASSPPLEYNSPLHF
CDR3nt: TGTGCCAGCTCACCACCGCTAGAGTATAATTCACCCCTCCACTTT

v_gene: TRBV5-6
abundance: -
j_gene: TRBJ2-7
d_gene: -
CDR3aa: CASSLWGGTYEQYF
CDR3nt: TGTGCCAGCAGCCTTTGGGGTGGCACCTACGAGCAGTACTTC

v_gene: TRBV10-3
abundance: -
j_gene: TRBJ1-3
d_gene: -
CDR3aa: CAISDGVSRGNTIYF
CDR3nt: TGTGCCATCAGTGATGGGGTATCGAGAGGAAACACCATATATTTT

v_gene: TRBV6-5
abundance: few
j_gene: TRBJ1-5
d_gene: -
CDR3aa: CASSQPYSNQPQHF
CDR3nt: TGTGCCAGCAGCCAGCCTTATAGCAATCAGCCCCAGCATTTT

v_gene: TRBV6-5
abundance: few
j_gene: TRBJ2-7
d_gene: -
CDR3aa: CASSLTTGWGGEQYF
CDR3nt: TGTGCCAGCAGTCTCACCACTGGGTGGGGTGGAGAGCAGTACTTC

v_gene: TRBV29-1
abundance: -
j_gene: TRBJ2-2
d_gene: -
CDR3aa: CSGRNTGELFF
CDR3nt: TGCAGCGGCCGAAACACCGGGGAGCTGTTTTTT

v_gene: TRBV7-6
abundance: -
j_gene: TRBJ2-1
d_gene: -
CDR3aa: CASSLEVGTYNEQFF
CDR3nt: TGTGCCAGCAGCTTAGAAGTGGGAACATACAATGAGCAGTTCTTC

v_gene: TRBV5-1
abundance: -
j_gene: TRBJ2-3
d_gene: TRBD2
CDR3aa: CASSRAGVAISPDTQYF
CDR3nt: TGCGCCAGCAGCCGAGCGGGGGTTGCCATCAGTCCAGATACGCAGTATTTT

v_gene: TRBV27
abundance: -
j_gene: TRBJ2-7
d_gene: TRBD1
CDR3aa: CASSSLTGMTYEQYF
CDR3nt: TGTGCCAGCAGTTCCTTGACAGGGATGACCTACGAGCAGTACTTC

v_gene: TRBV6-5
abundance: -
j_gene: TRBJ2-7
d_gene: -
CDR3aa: CASSSFGPLPYEQYF
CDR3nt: TGTGCCAGCAGCAGCTTCGGGCCTCTCCCCTACGAGCAGTACTTC

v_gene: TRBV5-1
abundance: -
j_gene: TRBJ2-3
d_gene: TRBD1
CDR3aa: CASSLEGGAGDTQYF
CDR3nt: TGCGCCAGCAGCTTGGAAGGGGGCGCGGGAGATACGCAGTATTTT

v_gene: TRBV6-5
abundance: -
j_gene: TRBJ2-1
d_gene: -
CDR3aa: CASFGDSYNEQFF
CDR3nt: TGTGCCAGCTTTGGGGATTCCTACAATGAGCAGTTCTTC

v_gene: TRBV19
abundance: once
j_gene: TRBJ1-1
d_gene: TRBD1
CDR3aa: CASSLGQGVWRMNTEAFF
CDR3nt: TGTGCCAGTAGTCTCGGACAGGGGGTTTGGAGAATGAACACTGAAGCTTTCTTT

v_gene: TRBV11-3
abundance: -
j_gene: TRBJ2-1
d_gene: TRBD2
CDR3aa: CASSLSGAYNEQFF
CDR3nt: TGTGCCAGCAGCTTGAGCGGGGCCTACAATGAGCAGTTCTTC

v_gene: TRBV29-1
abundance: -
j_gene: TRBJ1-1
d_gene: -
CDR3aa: CSVSWGGETEAFF
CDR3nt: TGCAGCGTTTCCTGGGGGGGGGAAACTGAAGCTTTCTTT

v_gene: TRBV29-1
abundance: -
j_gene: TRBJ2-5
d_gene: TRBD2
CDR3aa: CSVLDLAGGETQYF
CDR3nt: TGCAGCGTCCTTGACCTAGCGGGCGGGGAGACCCAGTACTTC

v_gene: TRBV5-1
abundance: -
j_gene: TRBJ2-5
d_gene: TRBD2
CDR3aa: CASSLGRRTSGAGGETQYF
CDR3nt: TGCGCCAGCAGCTTGGGGCGACGTACTAGCGGGGCGGGTGGAGAGACCCAGTACTTC

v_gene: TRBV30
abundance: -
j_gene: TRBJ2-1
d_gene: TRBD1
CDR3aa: CAWSPQGASYNEQFF
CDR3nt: TGTGCCTGGAGCCCCCAGGGGGCCTCCTACAATGAGCAGTTCTTC

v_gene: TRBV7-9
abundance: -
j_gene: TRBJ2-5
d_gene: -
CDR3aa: CASSPGGGQETQYF
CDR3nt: TGTGCCAGCAGCCCTGGGGGAGGCCAAGAGACCCAGTACTTC

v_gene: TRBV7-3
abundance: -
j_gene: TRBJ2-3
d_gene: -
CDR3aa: CASSYGTTSTDTQYF
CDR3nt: TGTGCCAGCAGCTACGGGACAACCAGCACAGATACGCAGTATTTT

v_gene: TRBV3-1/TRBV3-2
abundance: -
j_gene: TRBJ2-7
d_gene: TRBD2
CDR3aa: CASSQDWSLAGDEQYF
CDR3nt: TGTGCCAGCAGCCAAGATTGGAGTCTAGCGGGCGACGAGCAGTACTTC